Listed below are T cell receptor beta chains from one sample, sequenced in a study of blood T cell repertoires in COVID-19. TCRdb keeps only in-frame clones here, not all; method: immunoSEQ multiplex PCR. Of approximately 52,000 clones listed, roughly nine tenths are singletons. Sequences were obtained from peripheral blood. The receptor source for this set is a human donor with active COVID-19. The donor label of this sample is uncertain. Both conserved end residues are trimmed from each CDR3.

V gene	CDR3 length	J gene	CDR3 protein
TRBV5-1	11	TRBJ2-7	ASSLGSDRTQY
TRBV29-1	12	TRBJ1-1	SVKHAKRGTEAF
TRBV7-6	13	TRBJ1-3	ASSPTVIPGNTIY
TRBV5-4	13	TRBJ2-7	ASSFTRGAAGEQY
TRBV7-2	13	TRBJ1-4	ASSLFPGTNEKLF
TRBV2	11	TRBJ1-2	ASNIQGIDGYT
TRBV19	12	TRBJ1-1	ASRQRTRNTEAF
TRBV6-5	14	TRBJ1-1	ASSYSRTGGLTEAF
TRBV18	12	TRBJ1-1	ASSMMQGSTEAF
TRBV7-2	12	TRBJ2-3	ASSLTGWADTQY
TRBV21-1	13	TRBJ2-7	ASSKPPDRQYEQY
TRBV5-1	12	TRBJ2-7	ASSLPQGNDEQY
TRBV5-6	13	TRBJ2-1	ASSFGQGSYNEQF
TRBV19	12	TRBJ2-2	ASRRTGGSGELF
TRBV9	15	TRBJ2-2	ASSTRGWGGNTGELF
TRBV4-1	14	TRBJ2-7	ASSHGLAGVDGEQY
TRBV7-3	16	TRBJ2-7	ASSLTGVGSSGSYEQY
TRBV5-1	16	TRBJ1-1	ASSPVREALSMNTEAF
TRBV6-5	12	TRBJ1-1	ASSYANRETEAF
TRBV7-7	13	TRBJ1-4	ASSPGQTTNEKLF
TRBV28	13	TRBJ1-1	ASSLTRVGLTEAF
TRBV19	14	TRBJ2-6	ASSILPGSGANVLT
TRBV18	12	TRBJ2-7	ASSPPGQGYEQY
TRBV10-3	11	TRBJ1-4	AISEPRNEKLF
TRBV10-1	15	TRBJ2-7	ASSAPRGGYPTYEQY
TRBV19	13	TRBJ2-5	ASSLGLADQETQY
TRBV19	12	TRBJ2-1	ASSMSSSSNEQF
TRBV18	11	TRBJ1-1	ASSPGGTVGAF
TRBV12-3/TRBV12-4	11	TRBJ2-1	ASSILSGGEQF
TRBV19	12	TRBJ1-5	ASSRGDFNQPQH
TRBV9	13	TRBJ1-6	ASSARGGQNSPLH
TRBV6-1	13	TRBJ1-2	ASSETLTGVGGYT
TRBV24-1	14	TRBJ2-2	ATSDTRQGGTGELF
TRBV3-1/TRBV3-2	11	TRBJ2-7	ASSQDRGHEQY
TRBV9	14	TRBJ1-6	ASGQFDRGYNSPLH